This T cell receptor beta chain was captured in a study of T cells in Graves' hyperthyroidism and ophthalmopathy (dated 2019 in TCRdb). In terms of the full investigation: Peripheral blood samples were taken at the time of initial diagnosis, prior to any treatment. Prospective prediction of ophthalmopathy was tested in an independent validation cohort consisting of 18 hyperthyroidism patients and some 17 patients who later progressed to ophthalmopathy. After sampling, hyperthyroidism patients received methimazole starting at 30 mg daily, and ophthalmopathy patients received high-dose intravenous methylprednisolone. In roughly six Graves' hyperthyroidism patients, the study also compared T-cell repertoires from thyroid tissue with T-cell repertoires from blood. For training and testing, the 100 or so patients in the discovery cohort were randomly divided in a 7:3 ratio. TCR Vbeta CDR3 sequencing of some 140 peripheral blood samples (under 45 ophthalmopathy, over 70 hyperthyroidism and some 17 progressor patients) is reported in the paper. A discovery cohort of 95 to 100 patients, approximately 44 with Graves' ophthalmopathy and under 60 with stable Graves' hyperthyroidism, was used to find distinguishing TCR V-J signatures. What the work shows at the level of the full study, not this receptor alone: In validation, the model predicted progression to ophthalmopathy a median of about 5.9 months before onset, with roughly 70% sensitivity and nearly 75% specificity. Most expanded thyroid clonotypes (frequency above 0.001) were also detected in blood, a finding suggesting that blood repertoires may reflect thyroid immune responses. A 13 V-J signature model separated ophthalmopathy from stable hyperthyroidism, with nearly 90% sensitivity and 81.08% specificity in cross-validation and 80%/75% in testing. No statistical method was used to set the sample size in advance, and investigators knew the group allocation.

The TCR beta CDR3 regions were amplified from RNA transcripts. A first-round RT-PCR of the TCR CDR3 used the HTBI primer set with the Qiagen OneStep RT-PCR kit. The libraries were constructed in a second round of multiplex PCR and then size-selected and purified. Libraries were sequenced paired-end with 100 bp reads on an Illumina HiSeq2000. The study's processing was this. SOAPnuke was used to process the raw data, removing reads that contained adapters or uncalled bases, had a mean Phred below 15, or lacked an exact match to the constant primer or identifier. COPE v1.2.5 was used to merge high-quality paired reads, and clonotypes were defined as unique nucleotide sequences. Clonotypes were aligned to IMGT TRBV, TRBD and TRBJ reference segments using MiTCR v1.1. Only V-J combinations with frequency above 0.0001, covering approximately 99% of repertoires, were analysed. A TCS score was defined as the ratio between F50 (clonal expansion) and ExV (chaos), using BLOSUM62-based TCRdist between CDR3 peptides within each V-J. Welch's t-statistics and random forest reduced roughly 530 V-J features to 10 to 15, which were used in a naive Bayes classifier (R e1071). TCRdb applied fastp at Q25 and MiXCR to the public reads, then kept only in-frame beta chains. Identical CDR3 protein sequences are pooled into one entry, listed with their most common genes and DNA. For this entry, the V and J calls and clone size follow TCRdb and not the study's own pipeline. The sample data list 300,000 to 450,000 distinct CDR3 sequences, and 13% of these were observed just once. Of the sample, 20% falls within the top ten clones.

The CDR3, from cysteine to phenylalanine, totals 15 residues. The retained sequence is limited to the CDR3, 45 bases, with the frame set at the first base. The germline ends are 16 bases apart after V is trimmed by 6 bases and J by 2 bases. CDR1 MDHEN and CDR2 SYDVKM were looked up in the germline V gene. With respect to this clonotype: This clone's antigen is unknown. No clone much larger than this one lies a single base away; base qualities are absent.

The hyperthyroidism patients were between 18 and 65 years old and newly diagnosed, with a disease duration of less than 2 months. Patients with uncontrolled infections, other autoimmune diseases, pregnancy or lactation were excluded. Clinical symptoms, serum thyroxine and TRAb, thyroid ultrasound, and orbital computed tomography formed the basis for the diagnoses. Blood from progressor patients was drawn when they were first diagnosed with hyperthyroidism, before any ophthalmopathy symptoms appeared. Ficoll-Paque density gradient centrifugation was used to isolate PBMCs from 8.5 to 10 ml of fresh peripheral blood. Patients classed as progressors first received a Graves' hyperthyroidism diagnosis and then went on to develop ophthalmopathy during follow-up. Total RNA was extracted with Trizol reagent, and quality was checked on an Agilent 2100 Bioanalyzer.

The TCR sequence derives from a man aged 25-45 years with Graves' hyperthyroidism that later progressed to Graves' ophthalmopathy. This sequence uses TRBV28 and TRBJ1-2, with the identity of the D gene unclear. Sequencing used blood. The bases read TGTGCCAGCAGCCCTAGGCCTTCGGGGAACTATGGCTACACCTTC. Translation gives CASSPRPSGNYGYTF.